This T cell receptor beta chain was sequenced in a study of molecular identifiers for immune sequencing clone quantification. Study outcomes and limitations: Clones above 20 RNA copies held over 97% of effector molecules, under 1% in naive cells.

Sorted inputs of roughly 18,000 to 1,100,000 cells, with 10%, 30% or 50% RNA, yielded naive CD8 libraries. Isolation of naive CD8 T cells was achieved by sorting on a CD8+CD4-CCR7+CD45RA+ phenotype. Germline V gene sequence: CDR1 SGHRS, CDR2 YFSETQ. This CDR3 has 17 amino acids. V was trimmed by 4 bases and J by 5 bases, leaving 25 bases between them. This clonotype has a count of ten or more. Antigen unknown. The use of previously described methods and listed TCR primers produced the bulk TCR libraries. TCRdb analysed the PCR reads with MiXCR anew, one entry per CDR3 protein. This repertoire shows hundreds of thousands of distinct CDR3 sequences, approximately 24% found once; its top ten account for about 0.84%.

V usage is TRBV5-1 and J usage is TRBJ2-7; a possible D gene is TRBD2 (5 bases). The source is a human donor in good health. Some libraries in this study had Jurkat cell RNA spiked in. Input material: naive CD8+ T cells from blood, with Jurkat cell RNA spiked in. Described subset: FACS-sorted CD8+CD4-CCR7+CD45RA+ naive T cells. This CDR3 is CASSRTPGKSTFHEQYF. The CDR3 DNA follows: TGCGCCAGCAGCCGGACCCCGGGGAAAAGCACCTTCCACGAGCAGTACTTC. Filled out from reference TRBV5-1 and TRBJ2-7, the complete variable domain reads KAGVTQTPRYLIKTRGQQVTLSCSPISGHRSVSWYQQTPGQGLQFLFEYFSETQRNKGNFPGRFSGRQFSNSRSEMNVSTLELGDSALYLCASSRTPGKSTFHEQYFGPGTRLTVT.